This TCR beta chain was recovered during a study of blood T cells in healthy people across ages. Whole-study results and caveats: TCR beta diversity per million T cells fell roughly linearly with age.

Through a sample-barcoded 5' primer and a J-beta primer mix, a second PCR was run for about 7 to 12 cycles. TCRdb recomputed calls from the 5' RACE reads with MiXCR, one row per CDR3 protein. Among 650,000 to 700,000 distinct CDR3 sequences listed, about 32% were seen once. Germline CDR1 is SGHVS and CDR2 is FQNEAQ. V lost 1 base and J lost 3, with 11 bases in between. There are 15 residues in the CDR3. This clonotype was seen many times. Its antigen remains unknown. Material for sequencing was blood. The sequence was obtained from a woman older than 75 in good health. This chain joins TRBV7-8 and TRBJ2-3; either TRBD1 or TRBD2 may supply D (5 bases each). CDR3 nucleotides: TGTGCCAGCAGCTTAGGGGGGTCAATGACAGATACGCAGTATTTT. Protein sequence: CASSLGGSMTDTQYF.